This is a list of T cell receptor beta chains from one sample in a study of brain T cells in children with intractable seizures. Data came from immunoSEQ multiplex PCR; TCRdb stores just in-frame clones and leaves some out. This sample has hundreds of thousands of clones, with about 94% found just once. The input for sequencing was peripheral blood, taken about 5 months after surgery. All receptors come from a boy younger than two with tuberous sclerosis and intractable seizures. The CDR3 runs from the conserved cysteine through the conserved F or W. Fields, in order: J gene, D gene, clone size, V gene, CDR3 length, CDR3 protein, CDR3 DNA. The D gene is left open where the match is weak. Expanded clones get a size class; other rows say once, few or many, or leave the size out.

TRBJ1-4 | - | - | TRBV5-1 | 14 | CASSLVPTNEKLFF | TGCGCCAGCAGTTTAGTCCCAACTAATGAAAAACTGTTTTTT
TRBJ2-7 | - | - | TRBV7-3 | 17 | CASSSGGTRVFRNEQYF | TGTGCCAGCAGCTCCGGCGGGACAAGGGTATTTCGTAACGAGCAGTACTTC
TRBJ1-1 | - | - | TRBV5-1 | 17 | CASSGGGLAGYGAEAFF | TGCGCCAGCAGCGGGGGGGGCTTGGCAGGGTACGGCGCTGAAGCTTTCTTT
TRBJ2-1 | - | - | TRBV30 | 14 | CAWSVEVSYNEQFF | TGTGCCTGGAGTGTCGAGGTTTCCTACAATGAGCAGTTCTTC
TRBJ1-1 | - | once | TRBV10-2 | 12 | CASSLTQTEAFF | TGCGCCAGCAGCCTTACACAGACTGAAGCTTTCTTT
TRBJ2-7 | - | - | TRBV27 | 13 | CASSLYMAGEQYF | TGTGCCAGCAGTTTATATATGGCAGGGGAGCAGTACTTC
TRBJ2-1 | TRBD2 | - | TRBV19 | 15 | CASSIRLAGVYEQFF | TGTGCCAGTAGTATTAGACTAGCGGGAGTATATGAGCAGTTCTTC
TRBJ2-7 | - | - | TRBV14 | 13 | CASRLRGSYEQYF | TGTGCCAGCAGATTGCGGGGATCTTACGAGCAGTACTTC
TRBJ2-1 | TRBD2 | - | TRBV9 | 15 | CASSVSGWTYNEQFF | TGTGCCAGCAGCGTTAGCGGGTGGACCTACAATGAGCAGTTCTTC
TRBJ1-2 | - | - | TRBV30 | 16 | CAWSEGRRGAGYGYTF | TGTGCCTGGAGTGAGGGTAGGAGGGGCGCCGGGTATGGCTACACCTTC
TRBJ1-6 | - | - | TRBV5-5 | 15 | CASSLSHLGNSPLHF | TGTGCCAGCAGCTTGTCCCACCTCGGGAATTCACCCCTCCACTTT
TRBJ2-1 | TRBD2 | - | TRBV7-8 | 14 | CASRPGLAHNEQFF | TGTGCCAGCAGGCCGGGACTAGCCCACAATGAGCAGTTCTTC
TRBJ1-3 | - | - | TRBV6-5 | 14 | CASRRTSSGNTIYF | TGTGCCAGCAGGAGAACTAGCTCTGGAAACACCATATATTTT
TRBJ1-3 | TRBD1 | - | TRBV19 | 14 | CASSTTGNGNTIYF | TGTGCCAGTAGTACGACAGGGAATGGAAACACCATATATTTT
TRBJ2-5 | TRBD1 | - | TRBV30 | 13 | CAWQGQGRETQYF | TGTGCCTGGCAGGGACAGGGAAGAGAGACCCAGTACTTC
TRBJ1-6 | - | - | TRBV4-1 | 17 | CASSQEAGVLGNSPLHF | TGCGCCAGCAGCCAAGAGGCAGGGGTTCTCGGGAATTCACCCCTCCACTTT
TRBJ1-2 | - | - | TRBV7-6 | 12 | CASSLGDYGYTF | TGTGCCAGCAGCCTCGGGGACTATGGCTACACCTTC
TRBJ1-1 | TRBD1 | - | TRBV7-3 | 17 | CASSPFLTGVMNTEAFF | TGTGCCAGCAGCCCATTCCTTACAGGGGTAATGAACACTGAAGCTTTCTTT
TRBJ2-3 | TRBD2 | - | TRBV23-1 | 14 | CASSHRGGTDTQYF | TGCGCCAGCAGTCATCGCGGGGGAACAGATACGCAGTATTTT
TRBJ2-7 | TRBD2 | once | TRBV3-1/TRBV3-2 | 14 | CASTPGLGLYEQYF | TGTGCCAGCACCCCGGGACTAGGTTTATACGAGCAGTACTTC
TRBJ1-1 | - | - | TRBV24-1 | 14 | CATRGGRANTEAFF | TGTGCCACCAGGGGGGGCAGGGCTAACACTGAAGCTTTCTTT
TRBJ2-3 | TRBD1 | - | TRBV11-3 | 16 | CASSPRTGSEADTQYF | TGTGCCAGCAGCCCCAGGACAGGGTCGGAGGCAGATACGCAGTATTTT
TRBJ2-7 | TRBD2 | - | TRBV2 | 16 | CASTKGEVAGVPEQYF | TGTGCCAGCACCAAGGGGGAGGTAGCGGGAGTTCCTGAGCAGTACTTC
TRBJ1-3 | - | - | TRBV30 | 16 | CAWSWGGSLSGNTIYF | TGTGCCTGGAGTTGGGGGGGCTCACTCTCTGGAAACACCATATATTTT
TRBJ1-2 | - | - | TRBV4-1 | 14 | CASSPLPDNYGYTF | TGCGCCAGCAGCCCACTCCCGGACAACTATGGCTACACCTTC
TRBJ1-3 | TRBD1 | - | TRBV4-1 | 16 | CASSQPGQVNRHTIYF | TGCGCCAGCAGCCAACCGGGACAGGTAAATCGACACACCATATATTTT
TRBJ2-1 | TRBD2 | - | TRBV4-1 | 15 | CASSRSGLADNEQFF | TGCGCCAGCAGCCGGTCCGGACTAGCGGACAATGAGCAGTTCTTC
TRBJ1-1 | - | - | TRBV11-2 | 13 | CASSLDGGTEAFF | TGTGCCAGCAGCTTAGACGGGGGCACTGAAGCTTTCTTT
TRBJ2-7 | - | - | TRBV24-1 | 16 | CATGWRMGTHPVEQYF | TGTGCCACCGGCTGGCGTATGGGGACTCACCCTGTTGAGCAGTACTTC
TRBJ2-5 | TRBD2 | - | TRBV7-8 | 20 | CASSLPPLGLAGGPHETQYF | TGTGCCAGCAGCTTACCGCCCCTGGGACTAGCGGGAGGGCCCCATGAGACCCAGTACTTC
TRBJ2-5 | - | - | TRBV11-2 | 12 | CASSFGGETQYF | TGTGCCAGCAGCTTCGGGGGAGAGACCCAGTACTTC
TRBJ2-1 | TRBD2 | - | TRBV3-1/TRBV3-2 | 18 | CASSQSLGGGSSYNEQFF | TGTGCCAGCAGCCAAAGTCTCGGCGGCGGGAGCTCCTACAATGAGCAGTTCTTC
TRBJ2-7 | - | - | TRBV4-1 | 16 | CASSPSPGETSYEQYF | TGCGCCAGCAGCCCTTCCCCGGGGGAAACCTCCTACGAGCAGTACTTC
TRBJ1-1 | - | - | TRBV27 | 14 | CASSLRGRGTEAFF | TGTGCCAGCAGTTTACGGGGGAGAGGGACTGAAGCTTTCTTT
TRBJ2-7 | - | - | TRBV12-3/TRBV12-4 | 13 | CASTPAGSYEQYF | TGTGCCAGCACCCCAGCGGGCTCCTACGAGCAGTACTTC
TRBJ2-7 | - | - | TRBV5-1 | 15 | CASSLWDGSSYEQYF | TGCGCCAGCAGCTTGTGGGACGGGAGTTCCTACGAGCAGTACTTC
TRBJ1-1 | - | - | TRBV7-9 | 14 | CASSLDEPNTEAFF | TGTGCCAGCAGCTTAGACGAACCGAACACTGAAGCTTTCTTT
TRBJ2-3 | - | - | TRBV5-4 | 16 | CASSLKVQEVTDTQYF | TGTGCCAGCAGCTTGAAAGTACAGGAGGTCACAGATACGCAGTATTTT
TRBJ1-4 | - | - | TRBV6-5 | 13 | CASKTGFNEKLFF | TGTGCCAGCAAGACAGGCTTCAATGAAAAACTGTTTTTT
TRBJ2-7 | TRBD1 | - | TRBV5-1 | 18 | CASSLELGNRGLRSEQYF | TGCGCCAGCAGCTTGGAGCTAGGGAACAGGGGCCTCCGGAGTGAGCAGTACTTC
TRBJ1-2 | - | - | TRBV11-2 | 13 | CASSLEGIGGYTF | TGTGCCAGCAGCTTAGAGGGTATCGGTGGCTACACCTTC
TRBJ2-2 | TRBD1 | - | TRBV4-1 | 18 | CASSQEPLDRGATGELFF | TGCGCCAGCAGCCAAGAACCCCTCGACAGGGGGGCCACCGGGGAGCTGTTTTTT
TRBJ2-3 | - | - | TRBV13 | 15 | CASSLGGVSTDTQYF | TGTGCCAGCAGCTTAGGAGGCGTCTCCACAGATACGCAGTATTTT
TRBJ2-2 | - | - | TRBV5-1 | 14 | CASSLEGNTGELFF | TGCGCCAGCAGCTTGGAAGGGAACACCGGGGAGCTGTTTTTT
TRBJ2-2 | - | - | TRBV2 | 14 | CASSEWQGNGELFF | TGTGCCAGCAGTGAATGGCAGGGAAACGGGGAGCTGTTTTTT
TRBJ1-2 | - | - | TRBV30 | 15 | CAWSHRRNPSYGYTF | TGTGCCTGGAGTCACAGGAGAAACCCTAGCTATGGCTACACCTTC
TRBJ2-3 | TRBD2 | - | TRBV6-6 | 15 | CASSSRSAGGDTQYF | TGTGCCAGCAGTTCACGGAGCGCGGGAGGAGATACGCAGTATTTT
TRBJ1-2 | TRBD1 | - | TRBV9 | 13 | CASSKQGDYGYTF | TGTGCCAGCTCAAAACAGGGGGACTATGGCTACACCTTC
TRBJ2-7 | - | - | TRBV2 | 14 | CASRRGVPSYEQYF | TGTGCCAGCAGGAGGGGGGTACCCTCCTACGAGCAGTACTTC
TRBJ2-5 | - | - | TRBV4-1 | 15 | CASSQADFYEETQYF | TGCGCCAGCAGCCAAGCCGACTTTTATGAGGAGACCCAGTACTTC
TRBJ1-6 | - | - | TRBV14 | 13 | CASSQDRVLPLHF | TGTGCCAGCAGCCAAGACAGGGTACTCCCCCTCCACTTT
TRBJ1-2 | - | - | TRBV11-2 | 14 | CASSLGGLVYGYTF | TGTGCCAGCAGCTTAGGGGGCTTGGTCTATGGCTACACCTTC
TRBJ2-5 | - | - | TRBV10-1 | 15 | CASSEPPQVQETQYF | TGCGCCAGCAGTGAGCCCCCCCAGGTCCAAGAGACCCAGTACTTC
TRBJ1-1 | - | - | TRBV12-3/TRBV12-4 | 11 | CAVQGPTEAFF | TGTGCCGTCCAGGGCCCCACTGAAGCTTTCTTT
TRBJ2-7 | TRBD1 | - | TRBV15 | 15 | CATSRDIDRGREQYF | TGTGCCACCAGCAGAGATATAGACAGGGGGCGCGAGCAGTACTTC
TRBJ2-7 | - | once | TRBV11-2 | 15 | CASRKPGTTTYEQYF | TGTGCCAGCAGGAAACCCGGGACAACGACCTACGAGCAGTACTTC
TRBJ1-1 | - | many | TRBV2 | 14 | CASSERTVNTEAFF | TGTGCCAGCAGTGAGAGGACAGTGAACACTGAAGCTTTCTTT
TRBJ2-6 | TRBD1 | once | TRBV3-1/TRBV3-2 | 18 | CASRPGTGGSSGANVLTF | TGTGCCAGCAGACCTGGGACAGGGGGCTCCTCTGGGGCCAACGTCCTGACTTTC
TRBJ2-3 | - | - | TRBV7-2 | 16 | CASSPAGMTVPDTQYF | TGTGCCAGCAGTCCGGCGGGGATGACAGTTCCAGATACGCAGTATTTT
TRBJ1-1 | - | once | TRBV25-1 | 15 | CASSGPGPESTEAFF | TGTGCCAGCAGTGGACCGGGACCCGAGTCCACTGAAGCTTTCTTT